This entry lists 23 T cell receptor gamma chains sequenced from one sample in a study of γδ T cells in repeated Plasmodium falciparum infection. Bulk repertoires came from Vgamma9/Vdelta2+ or Vdelta2-negative gammadelta T cells flow-sorted from PBMC. TCRdb reapplied CATT to the multiplex PCR reads. The data show 25,000 to 35,000 gamma-chain clones, around 1.4% seen once. Sequencing used gamma-delta T cells from blood. These receptors were taken from a pool of human donors (malaria-infected and uninfected, not separated).

This clone has only a few counts. This may be a read error: a much more frequent sequence differs by one nucleotide. The chain joins TRGV8 to TRGJP1. The J gene is absent in TCRdb and was assigned here via DNA matching to germline. This CDR3 contains 15 residues. V lost 2 bases to trimming and J lost 3 bases; unmatched junction nucleotides: 6. The germline V gene has CDR1 VENAVY and CDR2 YDSYNSRV. The CDR3 sequence: CATWDKAPTGWFKIF. The CDR3 region has the DNA TGTGCCACCTGGGATAAAGCTCCCACTGGTTGGTTCAAGATATTT.

The table lists this clone with a few counts. The protein recorded in TCRdb matches a much larger clone and deviates from this DNA's translation at residue 11, suggesting a read error; the protein here is obtained by translating the DNA. The chain links TRGV3 to TRGJ1 or TRGJ2. Since TCRdb gives no J gene, matching the DNA to germline was used here to assign it. The V gene's germline CDR1 is VTNTFY and CDR2 YDVSTARD (reference sequence). The CDR3 runs to 14 residues. CDR3 residues: CATWDRPYYYRKLF. CDR3 in DNA: TGTGCCACCTGGGACAGGCCTTATTATTATAGGAAACTCTTT.

The table lists this clone with a few counts. TCRdb lists the protein of a much larger clone for this DNA, which differs at residue 11, so this is likely a read error; the protein given here is translated from the DNA itself. V and J are TRGV2 and TRGJP2. The J gene was missing in TCRdb and was found by matching the end of the DNA to germline. In germline, CDR1 is EGSNGY, CDR2 YDSYNSKV. CDR3 length: 14 residues. CDR3 residues: CATWDGPSDWVKTF. Written as DNA, the CDR3 is TGTGCCACCTGGGACGGGCCCAGTGATTGGGTCAAGACGTTT.

In its sample, this clone was seen a few times. The protein in TCRdb stems from a much larger clone and differs at residue 3 from this DNA's translation, likely a read error; here the protein is translated from the DNA. V is TRGV9 and J is TRGJP. The J gene, not given by TCRdb, was assigned here from a germline match of the nucleotide sequence. The CDR3 extends over 17 amino acids. Germline V gives CDR1 GITISATS, CDR2 ISYDGTV (reference sequence). Here the CDR3 reads CASWEVKEELGKKIKVF. CDR3 coding DNA: TGTGCCTCGTGGGAGGTTAAGGAAGAGTTGGGCAAAAAAATCAAGGTATTT.

In its sample, this clone was seen many times. TCRdb shows a much larger clone's protein in place of this DNA's translation, and the two differ at residue 4, likely through a read error; the protein shown is translated from the DNA. The chain combines TRGV9 with TRGJP1. Here the J gene came from matching the DNA to germline, since TCRdb omits it. The germline V gene has CDR1 GITISATS and CDR2 ISYDGTV (reference sequence). The CDR3 has 15 amino acids. Here the CDR3 reads CALREVHTTGWFKIF. The CDR3 nucleotides are TGTGCCTTGCGGGAGGTGCATACCACTGGTTGGTTCAAGATATTT.

In regard to this clone: TCRdb records a much larger clone's protein for this DNA, with a difference at residue 12 that likely arises from a read error; the protein given is the translation of the DNA. The J segment was not called; the V segment is TRGV9. This CDR3 comprises 14 residues. In germline, CDR1 is GITISATS, CDR2 ISYDGTV (reference sequence). The chain's CDR3 is CALWERTNYYKELF. DNA for the CDR3: TGTGCCTTGTGGGAGAGGACGAATTATTATAAGGAACTCTTT.

This clone was recorded at least ten times. This chain joins TRGV2 and TRGJ1 or TRGJ2. The junction had 9 bases not matched to a gene; V was cut back by 0 bases and J by 7 bases. The CDR3 is made up of 14 amino acids. The germline V gene has CDR1 EGSNGY and CDR2 YDSYNSKV. For the CDR3, the DNA is TGTGCCACCTGGGACGGGACCTTGGGGTATAAGAAACTCTTT. It is translated as CATWDGTLGYKKLF.

Regarding this clone: A far larger clone is just one base off, so this is likely a read error. Other DNA sequences in this sample translate to the same CDR3. The chain employs TRGV9 and TRGJP2. The CDR3 has 16 amino acids. The germline V gene encodes CDR1 GITISATS and CDR2 ISYDGTV (reference sequence). With 0 bases clipped from V and 5 bases from J, the junction kept 9 bases outside the gene matches. The CDR3 DNA is TGTGCCTTGTGGGAGGTGCACGGAGGCAGTGATTGGATCAAGACGTTT. This codes for CALWEVHGGSDWIKTF.

On this clone: A far larger clone is off by one base, so a read error is likely. Other nucleotide sequences in the sample specify the same CDR3. The V gene corresponds to TRGV9; no J gene was called. The germline CDR1 and CDR2 sequences are GITISATS and ISYDGTV (reference sequence). This CDR3 spans 11 amino acids. The CDR3 DNA reads as TGTGCCTTGTGGGAGTCCCGCGAGAAGCTCTTT. Encoded protein: CALWESREKLF.

This clone was seen a handful of times. TCRdb's entry gives the protein of a much larger clone, which mismatches this DNA's translation at residue 3, likely from a read error; the protein reported here is translated from the DNA. The chain links TRGV2 to TRGJ1 or TRGJ2. The J gene is absent in TCRdb and was assigned here via DNA matching to germline. Per the germline V gene, CDR1 is EGSNGY and CDR2 is YDSYNSKV. The CDR3 length is 13 residues. CDR3 amino acids: CAAWDPPGYKKLF. CDR3 DNA: TGTGCCGCCTGGGACCCCCCGGGATATAAGAAACTCTTT.

Comments on this clone: The protein held in TCRdb is that of a much larger clone and does not match this DNA's translation at residue 17, likely because of a read error; the protein shown is translated from the DNA. This chain connects TRGV9 to TRGJP1. TCRdb does not report a J gene; here it was assigned by matching the DNA to germline references. In germline, CDR1 is GITISATS, CDR2 ISYDGTV (reference sequence). The CDR3 contains 18 residues. The J segment lost 15 bases and the V segment lost 2 bases, leaving 27 bases of the junction unmatched. The chain's CDR3 is CALWEAGPQELGKKIKIF. DNA of the CDR3: TGTGCCTTGTGGGAGGCGGGCCCTCAAGAGTTGGGCAAAAAAATCAAGATATTT.

This clone was seen many times. The V gene is TRGV2, the J gene TRGJ1 or TRGJ2. This CDR3 has 11 amino acids. The V segment lost 2 bases and the J segment 11 bases; nucleotides outside the gene matches: 6. Germline assignment: CDR1 EGSNGY and CDR2 YDSYNSKV. CDR3 sequence: CATWDVHEKLF. In DNA form, the CDR3 reads TGTGCCACCTGGGACGTGCACGAGAAACTCTTT.

In its sample, this clone was seen a few times. The protein recorded in TCRdb matches a much larger clone and deviates from this DNA's translation at residue 10, suggesting a read error; the protein here is obtained by translating the DNA. The chain links TRGV2 to TRGJ1 or TRGJ2. The J gene was missing in TCRdb and was found by matching the end of the DNA to germline. CDR3 length equals 13 residues. The germline CDR1 and CDR2 sequences are EGSNGY and YDSYNSKV. CDR3 region: CATWDGGYYMKLF. DNA of the CDR3: TGTGCCACCTGGGACGGCGGGTATTATATGAAACTCTTT.

On this clone: A read error may explain this, as a much larger clone is one base away. The rearrangement joins TRGV8 to TRGJ1 or TRGJ2. The J gene, absent from TCRdb, was called here by matching the DNA to germline. V was clipped by 6 bases and J by 3 bases; unmatched bases: 11. The CDR3 has 14 residues. Germline CDR1 and CDR2: VENAVY and YDSYNSRV. CDR3 protein: CATWPARSYYKKLF. DNA for the CDR3: TGTGCCACCTGGCCTGCCCGGAGTTATTATAAGAAACTCTTT.

Concerning this clone itself: The protein in TCRdb stems from a much larger clone and differs at residue 10 from this DNA's translation, likely a read error; here the protein is translated from the DNA. The chain joins TRGV5 to TRGJ1 or TRGJ2. No J gene is reported in TCRdb; it was inferred here by comparing the DNA with germline. The V gene's germline CDR1 is VINAFY and CDR2 YDVSNSKD. This CDR3 comprises 13 residues. The chain's CDR3 is CATWTHRYYRKLF. The DNA for the CDR3 is TGTGCCACCTGGACCCACCGGTATTATAGGAAACTCTTT.

Of note for this clone: The likely explanation is a read error, given a far larger clone one base away. Within the sample, other DNA sequences also encode this same CDR3. This chain connects TRGV9 to TRGJ1 or TRGJ2. The J gene is absent in TCRdb and was assigned here via DNA matching to germline. V shed 1 base and J 3 bases; nucleotides not matched to a gene: 12. CDR3 size: 16 residues. CDR1 and CDR2 from the germline V gene are GITISATS and ISYDGTV (reference sequence). Written as DNA, the CDR3 is TGTGCCTTGTGGGAGGTCATCGGGGGCGCTTATTATAAGAAACTCTTT. Encoded protein: CALWEVIGGAYYKKLF.

This clone was recorded at least ten times. The TCRdb record carries a much larger clone's protein, which differs from this DNA's translation at residue 11; a read error is the likely cause, and the protein listed here is the DNA translation. The V gene is given as TRGV3, and no J gene call is available. Per germline, CDR1 VTNTFY and CDR2 YDVSTARD (reference sequence). The CDR3 is 13 amino acids. In DNA form, the CDR3 reads TGTGCCACCTGGGACAGTAGTGATTGGATCGAGACGTTT. Amino acids: CATWDSSDWIETF.

As for this clone: This likely reflects a read error, since a far larger clone is one base away. The gene calls are TRGV9 and TRGJ1 or TRGJ2. TCRdb supplies no J gene; here it was assigned by aligning the nucleotide sequence to germline. The CDR3 spans 9 residues. Germline assignment: CDR1 GITISATS and CDR2 ISYDGTV (reference sequence). Here the CDR3 DNA reads TGTGCATTGTCCTATAAGAAACTCTTT. This encodes CALSYKKLF.

Of note for this clone: The protein TCRdb gives is from a much larger clone and does not agree with this DNA's translation at residue 5, likely a read error; the protein shown here comes from the DNA. The rearrangement links TRGV5 to TRGJ1 or TRGJ2. Germline matching of the DNA provided the J gene here, since TCRdb leaves it blank. CDR1 and CDR2 from the germline V gene are VINAFY and YDVSNSKD. Trimming cost V 5 bases and J 9 bases; bases outside gene matches: 10. The CDR3 length is 12 residues. The CDR3 is CATWGSHPKKLF. CDR3 nucleotide sequence: TGTGCCACCTGGGGCAGCCACCCTAAGAAACTCTTT.

This clone turned up a few times. This likely came from a read error, as a far larger clone is one base away. The identical CDR3 is also encoded by other nucleotide sequences in the sample. The chain couples TRGV9 to TRGJP. In the absence of a J gene in TCRdb, the DNA was matched to germline to assign it here. J gave up 12 bases and V 1 base, and 12 bases lay outside the gene matches. The length of the CDR3 is 17 residues. CDR1 is GITISATS, CDR2 ISYDGTV, per germline (reference sequence). The CDR3 region has the DNA TGTGCCTTGTGGGAGGTCCGGGCGGGTGGGGGCAAAAAAATCAAGGTATTT. This gives the protein CALWEVRAGGGKKIKVF.

To note about this clone: Only one base separates this from a far larger clonotype, so it likely reflects a read error. Other DNA sequences in the same sample also yield this CDR3. The chain links TRGV9 to TRGJP. The J gene, absent from TCRdb, was called here by matching the DNA to germline. CDR3 length: 18 residues. Per germline, CDR1 GITISATS and CDR2 ISYDGTV (reference sequence). The CDR3 region is CALWEVQVRELGKKIKVF. CDR3 DNA sequence: TGTGCCCTGTGGGAGGTGCAGGTTAGGGAGTTGGGCAAAAAAATCAAGGTATTT.

This clone was found a few times. This DNA translates differently at residue 5 from the TCRdb protein, which is that of a much larger clone; a read error is likely, and the protein shown is the DNA's own translation. CDR3 loop: CALWKVGPELGKKIKVF. CDR3 nucleotide sequence: TGTGCCTTGTGGAAGGTGGGACCGGAGTTGGGCAAAAAAATCAAGGTATTT. The chain links TRGV9 to TRGJP. The J gene, absent from TCRdb, was called here by matching the DNA to germline. The CDR3 totals 17 residues. The germline gives CDR1 GITISATS, CDR2 ISYDGTV (reference sequence).

Turning to this clone: With only one base between it and a far larger clone, this is likely a read error. The same CDR3 can be traced to other DNA sequences in this sample. The V gene corresponds to TRGV9; no J gene was called. Looked up from germline, CDR1 is GITISATS and CDR2 is ISYDGTV (reference sequence). This CDR3 has 22 amino acids. The CDR3 nucleotides read TGTGCCTTGTGGGCTAACCGGGAGCATACCATGGGATCCGAGTTGGGCAAAAAAATCAAGGTGTTT. Translating it yields CALWANREHTMGSELGKKIKVF.